The 23 T cell receptor beta chains listed next were all sequenced from one sample in a study of blood T cell repertoires in COVID-19. Sequencing was performed with immunoSEQ multiplex PCR; in TCRdb, only in-frame clones are kept and a portion is missing. The sample carries some 150,000 clones, more than 75% recorded once. The sample taken for sequencing was PBMCs or T cells enriched from blood (not recorded which). The receptor source for this set is a woman aged 30 to 39 with acute COVID-19.

The genes are TRBV5-1 and TRBJ2-1, with 8 bases aligning to TRBD2. CDR3 size: 14 residues. CDR1 and CDR2 (germline): SGHRS, YFSETQ. The ends lost 0 bases at V and 8 bases at J; junction bases unmatched: 4. CDR3 sequence (DNA): TGCGCCAGCAGCTTGGACCGGGGGGGACATGAGCAGTTCTTC. This translates into CASSLDRGGHEQFF.

The chain has TRBV11-2 and TRBJ2-2; 7 bases match TRBD2. The junction had 4 bases not matched to a gene; V was cut back by 5 bases and J by 1 base. Germline V gives CDR1 SGHAT, CDR2 FQNNGV. CDR3 size: 15 residues. CDR3 sequence (DNA): TGTGCCAGCAGCGCAACTAGCGAGAACACCGGGGAGCTGTTTTTT. Protein sequence: CASSATSENTGELFF. Using reference TRBV11-2 and TRBJ2-2 for the parts outside the CDR3, the full variable domain is EAGVAQSPRYKIIEKRQSVAFWCNPISGHATLYWYQQILGQGPKLLIQFQNNGVVDDSQLPKDRFSAERLKGVDSTLKIQPAKLEDSAVYLCASSATSENTGELFFGEGSRLTVL.

CDR3 sequence (DNA): TGTGCCAGCAGCTCTAGGACAGGGGGCGTCTCCAAAGCTTTCTTT. Amino acid sequence: CASSSRTGGVSKAFF. The chain is built from TRBV2 and TRBJ1-1; 11 bases are shared with TRBD1. Germline V gives CDR1 SNHLY, CDR2 FYNNEI. Unmatched junction bases numbered 12, after V lost 6 bases and J lost 9 bases. This CDR3 region has 15 residues.

The chain carries TRBV6-6 and TRBJ1-2; perhaps TRBD1 as D (6 bases). The V and J ends lost 7 bases and 6 bases respectively, with 15 bases between them. The CDR3 length is 13 residues. Germline lookup yields CDR1 MNHNY and CDR2 SVGAGI (reference sequence). The CDR3 protein is CASISTGKNGYTF. CDR3 nucleotide sequence: TGTGCCAGCATCTCAACAGGGAAGAATGGCTACACCTTC.

The chain uses TRBV29-1 and TRBJ1-4, with unresolved D. Trimming stripped 7 bases from V and 0 bases from J, with 6 bases between. CDR3 length: 12 amino acids. Germline-derived CDR1 and CDR2 are SQVTM and ANQGSEA. CDR3 sequence: CSARSTNEKLFF. CDR3 sequence (DNA): TGCAGCGCCAGGTCAACTAATGAAAAACTGTTTTTT.

This sequence joins TRBV10-2 and TRBJ1-2; D remains unclear. Deletions cut 2 bases from V and 1 base from J, with 8 bases between. Germline V lookup: CDR1 WSHSY, CDR2 SAAADI. CDR3 length: 14 amino acids. The CDR3 sequence: CASSEMSGNYGYTF. The CDR3 DNA reads TGCGCCAGCAGTGAGATGAGCGGTAACTATGGCTACACCTTC.

The chain carries TRBV27 and TRBJ1-6, with D possibly being TRBD1 (5 bases). The germline V gene has CDR1 MNHEY and CDR2 SMNVEV (reference sequence). V lost 6 bases, J lost 10 bases, and 13 bases lay in between. This CDR3 comprises 13 residues. The CDR3 DNA sequence: TGTGCCAGCAGCCTCAGGGTTGGCTCACCCCTCCACTTT. Translating gives CASSLRVGSPLHF.

V gene TRBV7-2 combines with J gene TRBJ2-1; 13 nucleotides line up with TRBD2. V was clipped by 1 base and J by 0 bases; unmatched bases: 0. The CDR3 consists of 17 residues. Germline assignment: CDR1 SGHTA and CDR2 FQGNSA. CDR3 sequence reads: CASSLGTSGSSYNEQFF. CDR3 nucleotides: TGTGCCAGCAGCTTAGGGACTAGCGGGAGCTCCTACAATGAGCAGTTCTTC.

CDR3 protein: CASSPPGQGDTDTQYF. CDR3 bases: TGTGCCAGCTCACCACCTGGGCAGGGGGACACAGATACGCAGTATTTT. The chain couples TRBV18 to TRBJ2-3, with 7 positions matching TRBD1. The V segment lost 0 bases and the J segment 2 bases; nucleotides outside the gene matches: 5. The CDR3 runs to 16 residues. Per the germline V gene, CDR1 is KGHSH and CDR2 is LQKENI.

CDR3 DNA sequence: TGCAGCGCAGCCGAGTCAGGGGGCTCTCAGCCCCAGCATTTT. Protein sequence: CSAAESGGSQPQHF. The rearrangement joins TRBV29-1 to TRBJ1-5; 8 nucleotides match TRBD1. The CDR3 runs to 14 residues. Germline CDR1 and CDR2: SQVTM and ANQGSEA. J lost 6 bases, V lost 7 bases, and 11 bases had no gene match.

In its sample, this clone was seen once. The CDR3 loop reads CASSPGLAGTYEQYF. The CDR3 DNA sequence: TGCGCCAGCAGCCCGGGACTAGCGGGAACCTACGAGCAGTACTTC. The J gene is TRBJ2-7, the V gene TRBV4-3, with 13 nucleotides matching TRBD2. J was trimmed by 2 bases and V by 4 bases; bases with no gene match: 2. Per the germline V gene, CDR1 is LGHNA and CDR2 is YSLEER. CDR3 length: 15 amino acids.

This chain joins TRBV6-2 or TRBV6-3 and TRBJ2-7, with 15 nucleotides matching TRBD2. This CDR3 is 16 amino acids long. The germline gives CDR1 MNHEY, CDR2 SVGEGT. V gave up 2 bases and J gave up 5 bases; unmatched junction bases: 4. CDR3 nucleotide sequence: TGTGCCAGCAGTTACGGACTAGCGGGAGGGCCTAACGAGCAGTACTTC. This codes for CASSYGLAGGPNEQYF.

The chain carries TRBV7-2 and TRBJ2-5; TRBD1 matches at 8 bases. This CDR3 is built from 16 residues. Trimming cost V 5 bases and J 0 bases; bases outside gene matches: 8. Germline V gene lookup returns CDR1 SGHTA and CDR2 FQGNSA. Written as DNA, the CDR3 is TGTGCCAGCAGCCCGGGACAGGCCTTGTACCAAGAGACCCAGTACTTC. Translation gives CASSPGQALYQETQYF. Full variable domain (remainder filled in from reference TRBV7-2 and TRBJ2-5): GAGVSQSPSNKVTEKGKDVELRCDPISGHTALYWYRQSLGQGLEFLIYFQGNSAPDKSGLPSDRFSAERTGGSVSTLTIQRTQQEDSAVYLCASSPGQALYQETQYFGPGTRLLVL.

J is TRBJ1-2 and V is TRBV6-5; 7 bases are shared with TRBD1. This CDR3 has 13 residues. J was trimmed by 4 bases and V by 6 bases; bases with no gene match: 5. Germline loops: CDR1 MNHEY, CDR2 SVGAGI. The CDR3 coding sequence is TGTGCCAGCAGCCCCCAGGGGGTCTATGGCTACACCTTC. It specifies CASSPQGVYGYTF.

The J gene is TRBJ2-5, the V gene TRBV6-2 or TRBV6-3, with 8 bases identical to TRBD2. Germline assignment: CDR1 MNHEY and CDR2 SVGEGT. V shed 5 bases and J 5 bases; nucleotides not matched to a gene: 16. The CDR3 totals 17 residues. The CDR3 coding sequence is TGTGCCAGCAGTGACACAACCCTGAGCGGGAGATGGGAGACCCAGTACTTC. It specifies CASSDTTLSGRWETQYF.

This clone is a singleton in its sample. This chain uses TRBV5-6 with TRBJ2-7; D might be TRBD1 (6 bases). Looked up from germline, CDR1 is SGHDT and CDR2 is YYEEEE. Between the trimmed V and J ends, which lost 1 base and 6 bases, there was a span of 8 bases. CDR3 length equals 12 residues. The CDR3 is CASSLTGIEQYF. The CDR3 DNA reads TGTGCCAGCAGCTTGACAGGGATCGAGCAGTACTTC. The whole variable domain, remainder taken from reference TRBV5-6 and TRBJ2-7, is DAGVTQSPTHLIKTRGQQVTLRCSPKSGHDTVSWYQQALGQGPQFIFQYYEEEERQRGNFPDRFSGHQFPNYSSELNVNALLLGDSALYLCASSLTGIEQYFGPGTRLTVT.

This clone was counted only a few times. The rearrangement uses TRBV28 and TRBJ1-6; TRBD1 is a possible D gene (5 bases). CDR3 length equals 15 residues. Germline CDR1 is MDHEN and CDR2 is SYDVKM. The V end lost 4 bases, the J end lost 8 bases, and 15 bases lay between the germline ends. CDR3 coding DNA: TGTGCCAGCAGTTCAGACAGCCTGCGAGATTCACCCCTCCACTTT. Translation: CASSSDSLRDSPLHF. Complete variable domain (other parts from reference TRBV28 and TRBJ1-6): DVKVTQSSRYLVKRTGEKVFLECVQDMDHENMFWYRQDPGLGLRLIYFSYDVKMKEKGDIPEGYSVSREKKERFSLILESASTNQTSMYLCASSSDSLRDSPLHFGNGTRLTVT.

This chain joins TRBV3-1 (or the pseudogene TRBV3-2) and TRBJ1-4; a possible D gene is TRBD1 (5 bases). CDR1 is LGHDT, CDR2 YNNKEL, per germline (reference sequence). CDR3 length equals 16 residues. V was cut by 0 bases and J by 6 bases, with 14 bases left in between. The CDR3 loop reads CASSQDSQDIHEKLFF. As DNA, the CDR3 is TGTGCCAGCAGCCAAGATAGTCAGGACATCCATGAAAAACTGTTTTTT.

The chain links TRBV7-2 to TRBJ1-2; weak D call: TRBD1 (6 bases). Deletions cut 5 bases from V and 4 bases from J, with 20 bases between. The CDR3 runs to 16 residues. Germline CDR1 is SGHTA and CDR2 is FQGNSA. CDR3 sequence: CASSALTGYASYGYTF. The CDR3 coding sequence is TGTGCCAGCAGCGCTCTTACAGGGTACGCGAGCTATGGCTACACCTTC.

V usage is TRBV11-2 and J usage is TRBJ2-5; 9 positions match TRBD2. Germline V lookup: CDR1 SGHAT, CDR2 FQNNGV. This CDR3 comprises 14 residues. V lost 5 bases to trimming and J lost 4 bases; unmatched junction nucleotides: 5. CDR3 in amino acids: CASSLMREGETQYF. The CDR3 bases are TGTGCCAGCAGCCTCATGCGGGAGGGAGAGACCCAGTACTTC. Variable domain in full (rest from reference TRBV11-2 and TRBJ2-5): EAGVAQSPRYKIIEKRQSVAFWCNPISGHATLYWYQQILGQGPKLLIQFQNNGVVDDSQLPKDRFSAERLKGVDSTLKIQPAKLEDSAVYLCASSLMREGETQYFGPGTRLLVL.

The genes are TRBV5-5 and TRBJ1-3, with D possibly being TRBD1 (5 bases). Between the trimmed V and J ends, which lost 0 bases and 2 bases, there was a span of 12 bases. This CDR3 is built from 16 residues. Per the germline V gene, CDR1 is SGHKS and CDR2 is YYEKEE (reference sequence). Here the CDR3 DNA reads TGTGCCAGCAGCTTGGAACAGGCAGGTCCTGGAAACACCATATATTTT. It codes for CASSLEQAGPGNTIYF.

The DNA for the CDR3 is TGTGCCAGCAGTTACCTGTGGGGCGAGGACTACAATGAGCAGTTCTTC. Amino acid sequence: CASSYLWGEDYNEQFF. The genes are TRBV6-2 or TRBV6-3 and TRBJ2-1; perhaps TRBD1 as D (5 bases). CDR3 size: 16 residues. Germline V gene lookup returns CDR1 MNHEY and CDR2 SVGEGT. Trimming cost V 2 bases and J 3 bases, with 14 bases left between them.

The genes are TRBV20-1 and TRBJ1-4; possibly TRBD1 for D (5 bases). Germline values: CDR1 DFQATT, CDR2 SNEGSKA (reference sequence). Trimming took off 3 bases at V and 8 bases at J, with 22 bases between the two ends. The CDR3 is made up of 16 amino acids. CDR3 residues: CSASPSPGGEGEKLFF. The CDR3 nucleotides are TGCAGTGCTAGTCCCAGTCCCGGCGGGGAGGGGGAAAAACTGTTTTTT.